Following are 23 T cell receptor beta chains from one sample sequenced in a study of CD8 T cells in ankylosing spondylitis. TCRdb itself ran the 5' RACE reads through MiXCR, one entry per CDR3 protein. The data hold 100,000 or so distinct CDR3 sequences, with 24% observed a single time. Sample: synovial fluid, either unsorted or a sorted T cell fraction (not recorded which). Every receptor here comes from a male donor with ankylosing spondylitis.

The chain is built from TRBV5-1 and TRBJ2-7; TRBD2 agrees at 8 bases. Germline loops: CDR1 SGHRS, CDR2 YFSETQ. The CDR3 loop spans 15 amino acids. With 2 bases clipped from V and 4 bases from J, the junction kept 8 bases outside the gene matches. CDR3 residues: CASSFVPGGPYEQYF. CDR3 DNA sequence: TGCGCCAGCAGCTTCGTTCCGGGAGGGCCTTACGAGCAGTACTTC.

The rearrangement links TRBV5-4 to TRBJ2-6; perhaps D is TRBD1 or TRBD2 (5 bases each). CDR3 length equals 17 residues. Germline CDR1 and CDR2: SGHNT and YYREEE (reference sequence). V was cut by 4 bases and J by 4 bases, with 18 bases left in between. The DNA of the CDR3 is TGTGCCAGCAGCATTGGACTCCAGGGAAACGGGGCCAACGTCCTGACTTTC. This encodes CASSIGLQGNGANVLTF. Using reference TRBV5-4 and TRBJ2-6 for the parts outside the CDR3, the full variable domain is ETGVTQSPTHLIKTRGQQVTLRCSSQSGHNTVSWYQQALGQGPQFIFQYYREEENGRGNFPPRFSGLQFPNYSSELNVNALELDDSALYLCASSIGLQGNGANVLTFGAGSRLTVL.

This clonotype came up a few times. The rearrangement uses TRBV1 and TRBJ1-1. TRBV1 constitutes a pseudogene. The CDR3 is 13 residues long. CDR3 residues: CTSSQPIGALNAF. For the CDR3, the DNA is TGCACCAGCAGCCAACCTATCGGTGCGTTGAATGCATTT.

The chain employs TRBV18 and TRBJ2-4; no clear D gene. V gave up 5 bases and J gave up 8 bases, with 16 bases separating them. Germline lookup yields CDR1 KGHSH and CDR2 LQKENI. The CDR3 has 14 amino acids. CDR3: CASSSKSSQDIQYF. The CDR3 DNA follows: TGTGCCAGCTCATCCAAGAGCTCCCAGGACATTCAGTACTTC.

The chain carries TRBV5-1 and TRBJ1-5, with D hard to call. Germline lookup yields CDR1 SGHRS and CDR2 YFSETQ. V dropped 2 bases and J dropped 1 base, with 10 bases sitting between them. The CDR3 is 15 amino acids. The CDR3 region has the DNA TGCGCCAGCAGCTTCGACCCCCGGAGCAATCAGCCCCAGCATTTT. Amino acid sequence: CASSFDPRSNQPQHF.

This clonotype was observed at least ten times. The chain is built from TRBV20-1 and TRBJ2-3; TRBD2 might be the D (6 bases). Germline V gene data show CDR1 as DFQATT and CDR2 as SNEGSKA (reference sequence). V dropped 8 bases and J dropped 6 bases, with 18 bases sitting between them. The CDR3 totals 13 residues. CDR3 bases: TGCAGTCAGAAGGGACTTACCCGGGATACGCAGTATTTT. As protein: CSQKGLTRDTQYF.

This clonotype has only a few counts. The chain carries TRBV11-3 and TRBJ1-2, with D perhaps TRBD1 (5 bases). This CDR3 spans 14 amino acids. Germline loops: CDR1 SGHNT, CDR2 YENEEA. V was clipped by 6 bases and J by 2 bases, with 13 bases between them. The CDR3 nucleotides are TGTGCCAGCAGTCCCGGGGGGAACAACTATGGCTACACCTTC. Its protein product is CASSPGGNNYGYTF.

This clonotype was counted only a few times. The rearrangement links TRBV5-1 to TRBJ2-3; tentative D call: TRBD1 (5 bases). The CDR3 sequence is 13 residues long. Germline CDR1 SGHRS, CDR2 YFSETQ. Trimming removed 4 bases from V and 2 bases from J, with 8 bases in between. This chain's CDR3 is CASSVDTTDTQYF. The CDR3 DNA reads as TGCGCCAGCAGCGTGGACACCACAGATACGCAGTATTTT.

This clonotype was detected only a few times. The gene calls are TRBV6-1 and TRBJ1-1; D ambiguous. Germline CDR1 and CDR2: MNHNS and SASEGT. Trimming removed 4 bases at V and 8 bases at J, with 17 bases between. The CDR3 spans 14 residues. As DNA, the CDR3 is TGTGCCAGCAGTGCCTGGGCATCATGGGCCGAAGCTTTCTTT. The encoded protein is CASSAWASWAEAFF.

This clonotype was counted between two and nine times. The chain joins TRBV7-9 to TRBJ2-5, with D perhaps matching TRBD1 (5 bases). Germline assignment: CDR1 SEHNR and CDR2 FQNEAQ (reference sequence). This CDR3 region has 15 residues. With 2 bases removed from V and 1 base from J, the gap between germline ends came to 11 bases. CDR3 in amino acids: CASSLWGRFQETQYF. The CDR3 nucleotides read TGTGCCAGCAGCTTATGGGGCCGGTTCCAAGAGACCCAGTACTTC. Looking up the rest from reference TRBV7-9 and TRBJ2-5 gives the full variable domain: DTGVSQNPRHKITKRGQNVTFRCDPISEHNRLYWYRQTLGQGPEFLTYFQNEAQLEKSRLLSDRFSAERPKGSFSTLEIQRTEQGDSAMYLCASSLWGRFQETQYFGPGTRLLVL.

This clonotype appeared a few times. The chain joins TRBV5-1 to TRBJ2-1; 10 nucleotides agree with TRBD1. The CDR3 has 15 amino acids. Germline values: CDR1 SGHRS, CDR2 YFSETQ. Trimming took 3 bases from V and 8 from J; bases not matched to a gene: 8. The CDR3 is CASSSGTGVGDEQFF. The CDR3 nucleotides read TGCGCCAGCAGCTCAGGGACAGGGGTGGGCGATGAGCAGTTCTTC.

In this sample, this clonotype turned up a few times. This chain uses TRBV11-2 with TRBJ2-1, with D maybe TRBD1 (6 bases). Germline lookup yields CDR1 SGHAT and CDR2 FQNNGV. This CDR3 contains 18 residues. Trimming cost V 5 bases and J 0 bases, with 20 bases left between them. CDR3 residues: CASSPRNRVDSSYNEQFF. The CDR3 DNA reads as TGTGCCAGCAGCCCGCGGAACAGGGTCGATAGCTCCTACAATGAGCAGTTCTTC. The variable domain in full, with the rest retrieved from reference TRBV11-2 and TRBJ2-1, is EAGVAQSPRYKIIEKRQSVAFWCNPISGHATLYWYQQILGQGPKLLIQFQNNGVVDDSQLPKDRFSAERLKGVDSTLKIQPAKLEDSAVYLCASSPRNRVDSSYNEQFFGPGTRLTVL.

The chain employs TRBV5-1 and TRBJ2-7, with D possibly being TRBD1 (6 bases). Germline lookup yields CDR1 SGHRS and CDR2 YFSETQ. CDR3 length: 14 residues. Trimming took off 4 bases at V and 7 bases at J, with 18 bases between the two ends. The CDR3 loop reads CASSHRTALEEQYF. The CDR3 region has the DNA TGCGCCAGCAGCCACAGGACAGCCTTGGAAGAGCAGTACTTC.

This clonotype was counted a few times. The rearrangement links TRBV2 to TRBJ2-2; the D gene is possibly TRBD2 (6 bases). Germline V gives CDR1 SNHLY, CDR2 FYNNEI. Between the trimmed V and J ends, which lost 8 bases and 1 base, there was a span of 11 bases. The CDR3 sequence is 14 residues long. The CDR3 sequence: CASYRERNTGELFF. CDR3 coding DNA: TGTGCCAGCTACCGGGAGAGGAACACCGGGGAGCTGTTTTTT.

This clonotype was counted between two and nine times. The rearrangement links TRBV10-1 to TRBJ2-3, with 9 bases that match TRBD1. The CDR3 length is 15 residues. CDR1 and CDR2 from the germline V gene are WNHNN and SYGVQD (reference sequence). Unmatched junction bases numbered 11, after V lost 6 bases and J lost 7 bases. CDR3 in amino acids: CASSLLTGGHHTQYF. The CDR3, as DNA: TGCGCCAGCAGCCTCCTGACAGGGGGGCACCATACGCAGTATTTT.

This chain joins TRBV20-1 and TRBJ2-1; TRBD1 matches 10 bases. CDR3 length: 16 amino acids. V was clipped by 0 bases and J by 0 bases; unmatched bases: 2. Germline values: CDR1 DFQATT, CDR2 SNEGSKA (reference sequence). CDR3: CSAREGTGDSYNEQFF. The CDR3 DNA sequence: TGCAGTGCTAGAGAGGGGACAGGGGACTCCTACAATGAGCAGTTCTTC.

This CDR3 reads CASSQVTSGSYEQYF. The CDR3 DNA sequence: TGTGCCAGCAGCCAAGTCACTAGCGGGAGCTACGAGCAGTACTTC. The chain has TRBV4-2 and TRBJ2-7, with TRBD2 identical over 11 bases. The CDR3 covers 15 residues. With 1 base clipped from V and 3 bases from J, the junction kept 2 bases outside the gene matches. The germline gives CDR1 LGHNA, CDR2 YNFKEQ.

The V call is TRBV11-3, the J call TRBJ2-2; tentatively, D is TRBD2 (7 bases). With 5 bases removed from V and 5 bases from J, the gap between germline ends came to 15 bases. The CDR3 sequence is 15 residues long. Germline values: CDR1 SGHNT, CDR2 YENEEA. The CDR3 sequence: CASSPLKGGTGELFF. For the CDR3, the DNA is TGTGCCAGCAGCCCTCTCAAGGGGGGGACCGGGGAGCTGTTTTTT.

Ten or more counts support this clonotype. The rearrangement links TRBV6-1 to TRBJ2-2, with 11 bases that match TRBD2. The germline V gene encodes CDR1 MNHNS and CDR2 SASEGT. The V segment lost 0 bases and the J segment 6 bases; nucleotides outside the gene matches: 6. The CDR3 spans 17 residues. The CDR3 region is CASSEALIAGGSGELFF. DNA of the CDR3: TGTGCCAGCAGTGAAGCGCTAATAGCGGGAGGGTCCGGGGAGCTGTTTTTT.

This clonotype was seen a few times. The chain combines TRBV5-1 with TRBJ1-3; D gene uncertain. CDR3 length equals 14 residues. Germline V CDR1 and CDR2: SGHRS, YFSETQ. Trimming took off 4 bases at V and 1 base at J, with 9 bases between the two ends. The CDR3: CASSPGGSGNTIYF. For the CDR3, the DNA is TGCGCCAGCAGCCCTGGAGGGTCTGGAAACACCATATATTTT.

For the CDR3, the DNA is TGTGCCATCAGCCCGACAGGGGGCTTAGACACCATATATTTT. As protein: CAISPTGGLDTIYF. The rearrangement links TRBV10-3 to TRBJ1-3, with 10 bases aligning to TRBD1. CDR1 is ENHRY, CDR2 SYGVKD, per germline. The CDR3 consists of 14 residues. V shed 6 bases and J 8 bases; nucleotides not matched to a gene: 7.

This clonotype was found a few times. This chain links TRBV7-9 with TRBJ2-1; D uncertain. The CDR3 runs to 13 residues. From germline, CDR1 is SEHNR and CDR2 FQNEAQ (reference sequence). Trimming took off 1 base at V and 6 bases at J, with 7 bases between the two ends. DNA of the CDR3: TGTGCCAGCAGCTTAGTCTCTCTCAATGAGCAGTTCTTC. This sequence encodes CASSLVSLNEQFF. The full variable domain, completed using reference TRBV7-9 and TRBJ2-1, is DTGVSQNPRHKITKRGQNVTFRCDPISEHNRLYWYRQTLGQGPEFLTYFQNEAQLEKSRLLSDRFSAERPKGSFSTLEIQRTEQGDSAMYLCASSLVSLNEQFFGPGTRLTVL.

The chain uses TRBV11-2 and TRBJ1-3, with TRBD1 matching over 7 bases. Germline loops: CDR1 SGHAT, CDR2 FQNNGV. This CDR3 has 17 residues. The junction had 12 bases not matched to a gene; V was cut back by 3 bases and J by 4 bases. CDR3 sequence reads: CASSFNRGPLRGNTIYF. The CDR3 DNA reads TGTGCCAGCAGCTTTAACAGGGGACCCCTTAGGGGAAACACCATATATTTT.